The 29 T cell receptor beta chains below were found in one sample sequenced in a study of blood T cells in healthy people across ages. Then a second PCR, running roughly 7 to 12 cycles, was carried out with a sample-barcoded 5' primer and a J-beta primer mix. TCRdb re-derived calls from the 5' RACE reads in MiXCR, one entry per CDR3 protein. The data show 800,000 or so distinct CDR3 sequences, with around 25% seen just once and approximately 3.7% held by the top ten. A further study also used this sample, focusing on T cells of mothers and their children.

The sequencing sample was made of blood. Source of these receptors: a boy younger than 18 in good health.

This clonotype showed up just a few times. The CDR3: CASSQDRGLGELFF. CDR3 DNA: TGCGCCAGCAGCCAAGACAGGGGGCTCGGGGAGCTGTTTTTT. This chain joins TRBV4-3 and TRBJ2-2, with 8 bases aligning to TRBD1. This CDR3 is built from 14 residues. J was trimmed by 7 bases and V by 0 bases; bases with no gene match: 1. Looked up from germline, CDR1 is LGHNA and CDR2 is YSLEER.

The chain couples TRBV20-1 to TRBJ2-1, with TRBD2 identical over 14 bases. CDR1 and CDR2 (germline): DFQATT, SNEGSKA (reference sequence). The CDR3 has 20 residues. J was trimmed by 0 bases and V by 3 bases; bases with no gene match: 13. The CDR3 DNA reads as TGCAGTGCTAGGGATTCTGGACTAGCGGGGGGCAAAAGCTCCTACAATGAGCAGTTCTTC. Protein: CSARDSGLAGGKSSYNEQFF.

This clonotype showed up just a few times. J is TRBJ2-5 and V is TRBV9; 10 bases fit TRBD2. Germline V gene sequence: CDR1 SGDLS, CDR2 YYNGEE. V shed 4 bases and J 4 bases; nucleotides not matched to a gene: 7. This CDR3 comprises 15 residues. CDR3 DNA: TGTGCCAGCAGCAGCGGACTAGCGGTGATAGAGACCCAGTACTTC. Translating it yields CASSSGLAVIETQYF.

This chain links TRBV20-1 with TRBJ2-3; D unclear. The CDR3 loop spans 15 amino acids. The V gene's germline CDR1 is DFQATT and CDR2 SNEGSKA (reference sequence). Trimming removed 4 bases from V and 2 bases from J, with 16 bases in between. CDR3 nucleotides: TGCAGTGCTAAGAGCACCCGTATCTACACAGATACGCAGTATTTT. This sequence encodes CSAKSTRIYTDTQYF.

The rearrangement uses TRBV9 and TRBJ2-3, with 9 bases that match TRBD2. Trimming cost V 3 bases and J 4 bases; bases outside gene matches: 6. Germline CDR1 is SGDLS and CDR2 is YYNGEE. The CDR3 loop spans 15 amino acids. The CDR3 reads CASSAAAGGADTQYF. CDR3 coding DNA: TGTGCCAGCAGCGCCGCGGCGGGGGGGGCAGATACGCAGTATTTT.

The chain employs TRBV12-3 or TRBV12-4 and TRBJ2-2, with D perhaps matching TRBD1 (5 bases). Between the trimmed V and J ends, which lost 3 bases and 4 bases, there was a span of 9 bases. The CDR3 totals 14 residues. The CDR3 loop is CASSLGRVTGELFF. The DNA of the CDR3 is TGTGCCAGCAGTTTGGGCAGGGTCACCGGGGAGCTGTTTTTT.

This clonotype was detected a few times. The chain recombines TRBV7-8 with TRBJ2-5; tentative D call: TRBD2 (7 bases). The J call may be incorrect, as the DNA end agrees better with TRBJ2-7. CDR1 is SGHVS and CDR2 is FQNEAQ in the germline V gene. There are 16 residues in the CDR3. CDR3 protein: CASSLAGGQGTYEQYF. For the CDR3, the DNA is TGTGCCAGCAGCTTAGCGGGGGGGCAGGGGACCTACGAGCAGTACTTC.

There are a few counts of this clonotype. This rearrangement joins TRBV5-1 to TRBJ2-3; no firm D call. Germline V gene data show CDR1 as SGHRS and CDR2 as YFSETQ. The CDR3 has 15 amino acids. The ends were cut back, 0 bases at V and 0 bases at J, with 8 bases in the middle. This CDR3 reads CASSLGQISTDTQYF. CDR3 sequence (DNA): TGCGCCAGCAGCTTGGGCCAGATAAGCACAGATACGCAGTATTTT.

There are a few counts of this clonotype. This rearrangement joins TRBV27 to TRBJ2-3; TRBD2 matches 7 bases. This CDR3 has 16 residues. Per the germline V gene, CDR1 is MNHEY and CDR2 is SMNVEV (reference sequence). V lost 8 bases to trimming and J lost 2 bases; unmatched junction nucleotides: 13. The CDR3 is CASSGGASGITDTQYF. CDR3 in DNA: TGTGCCAGCTCCGGCGGGGCTAGCGGTATCACAGATACGCAGTATTTT.

The chain recombines TRBV7-9 with TRBJ1-2, with D perhaps matching TRBD1 (5 bases). The CDR3 covers 13 residues. Trimming stripped 5 bases from V and 4 bases from J, with 11 bases between. Germline V gives CDR1 SEHNR, CDR2 FQNEAQ (reference sequence). This CDR3 is CASSTDKAYGYTF. Written as DNA, the CDR3 is TGTGCCAGCAGCACGGACAAAGCCTATGGCTACACCTTC.

This rearrangement joins TRBV4-1 to TRBJ2-5; 8 bases align to TRBD2. The CDR3 has 18 amino acids. Germline loops: CDR1 MGHRA, CDR2 YSYEKL. After removal of 1 base from V and 6 bases from J, the junction contained 16 bases not matched to a gene. The CDR3 DNA is TGCGCCAGCAGCCAAGGACGTTTCCGAGCGGGAGTATTTAAGACCCAGTACTTC. Translating gives CASSQGRFRAGVFKTQYF.

The chain couples TRBV29-1 to TRBJ1-1, with a weak D call TRBD1 (6 bases). The CDR3 length is 14 residues. V was pared by 4 bases and J by 6 bases, with 18 bases between. Per germline, CDR1 SQVTM and CDR2 ANQGSEA. CDR3 bases: TGCAGCGTTGGGGGTCCAGGGGAAATGGCTGAAGCTTTCTTT. Translation gives CSVGGPGEMAEAFF.

The chain employs TRBV27 and TRBJ2-7; no reliable D call. Germline lookup yields CDR1 MNHEY and CDR2 SMNVEV (reference sequence). This CDR3 has 15 amino acids. V lost 1 base and J 1 base, leaving 11 bases between the germline ends. CDR3 coding DNA: TGTGCCAGCAGTTTATTCGGGTCAGCTTCCTACGAGCAGTACTTC. As protein: CASSLFGSASYEQYF.

J is TRBJ2-1 and V is TRBV2; D may be TRBD2 (6 bases). This CDR3 has 15 residues. Germline values: CDR1 SNHLY, CDR2 FYNNEI. V lost 2 bases and J 2 bases, leaving 10 bases between the germline ends. The CDR3 reads CASSERGGAYNEQFF. For the CDR3, the DNA is TGTGCCAGCAGTGAACGCGGCGGGGCCTACAATGAGCAGTTCTTC.

The chain is built from TRBV2 and TRBJ1-2, with a tentative D call TRBD1 (5 bases). Germline V CDR1 and CDR2: SNHLY, FYNNEI. This CDR3 has 12 amino acids. The germline V and J ends were trimmed by 10 bases and 4 bases, with 13 bases remaining between them. CDR3: CAILRVLYGYTF. In nucleotides, the CDR3 is TGTGCCATTCTCAGGGTCCTCTATGGCTACACCTTC.

This clonotype appeared many times. The V gene is TRBV3-1, the J gene TRBJ2-3; 12 bases map to TRBD1. J lost 4 bases, V lost 4 bases, and 6 bases had no gene match. This CDR3 has 16 amino acids. The germline gives CDR1 LGHDT, CDR2 YNNKEL (reference sequence). CDR3 bases: TGTGCCAGCAGCCTCTGGGGACAGGGGGCCGCAGATACGCAGTATTTT. Amino acid sequence: CASSLWGQGAADTQYF.

The chain couples TRBV7-2 to TRBJ2-7; 7 bases fit TRBD2. V trimming: 9 bases; J trimming: 3 bases; junction bases outside the gene matches: 14. This CDR3 has 15 residues. Germline CDR1 and CDR2: SGHTA and FQGNSA. The DNA of the CDR3 is TGTGCCAGTAGCCCCCGCGGGGGTAGATTCTACGAGCAGTACTTC. Amino acids: CASSPRGGRFYEQYF.

Only a few counts were recorded for this clonotype. V and J are TRBV11-2 and TRBJ2-2, with D unresolved. The germline V gene encodes CDR1 SGHAT and CDR2 FQNNGV. This CDR3 spans 16 amino acids. The germline V and J ends were trimmed by 7 bases and 2 bases, with 17 bases remaining between them. This CDR3 reads CASIRWPAENTGELFF. In DNA form, the CDR3 reads TGTGCCAGCATCAGGTGGCCGGCCGAAAACACCGGGGAGCTGTTTTTT. Drawing the rest from reference TRBV11-2 and TRBJ2-2, the complete variable domain is EAGVAQSPRYKIIEKRQSVAFWCNPISGHATLYWYQQILGQGPKLLIQFQNNGVVDDSQLPKDRFSAERLKGVDSTLKIQPAKLEDSAVYLCASIRWPAENTGELFFGEGSRLTVL.

This chain uses TRBV6-2 or TRBV6-3 with TRBJ2-5, with 8 bases identical to TRBD1. The last part of the DNA fits TRBJ2-1 better; the J call may be wrong. The CDR3 consists of 17 residues. The germline gives CDR1 MNHEY, CDR2 SVGEGT. CDR3 in DNA: TGTGCCAGCAATTCGGACAGGGCCGCAGTCAGTCGAGGGCGACAGTTCTTC. This translates into CASNSDRAAVSRGRQFF.

This sequence joins TRBV28 and TRBJ2-1; TRBD2 aligns across 11 bases. Germline V lookup: CDR1 MDHEN, CDR2 SYDVKM. The CDR3 has 17 residues. J lost 0 bases, V lost 4 bases, and 5 bases had no gene match. The CDR3 region has the DNA TGTGCCAGCAGTTCACCGACTAGCGGGACCTCCTACAATGAGCAGTTCTTC. Its protein product is CASSSPTSGTSYNEQFF.

This chain links TRBV4-2 with TRBJ1-3; D gene unclear. Germline V gene lookup returns CDR1 LGHNA and CDR2 YNFKEQ. This CDR3 spans 12 amino acids. Trimming shortened V by 0 bases and J by 12 bases, and 9 bases separated the two germline ends. In DNA, the CDR3 is TGTGCCAGCAGCCAAGACAGGCTACTCATATATTTT. Translated, it gives CASSQDRLLIYF.

This clonotype was observed a handful of times. The genes are TRBV10-3 and TRBJ2-7; TRBD1 is a possible D gene (5 bases). The V gene's germline CDR1 is ENHRY and CDR2 SYGVKD. Trimming pared 6 bases from V and 5 bases from J, leaving 11 bases between. This CDR3 spans 12 amino acids. The CDR3 here is CAISRQGHEQYF. The CDR3 nucleotides are TGTGCCATCAGCCGGCAGGGCCACGAGCAGTACTTC.

The sample holds a few counts of this clonotype. The CDR3 here is CASSYSGTSGLRDEQYF. The CDR3 bases are TGTGCCAGCAGTTACTCCGGGACTAGCGGACTTAGGGACGAGCAGTACTTC. This chain connects TRBV6-6 to TRBJ2-5, with 11 positions matching TRBD2. The closer fit of TRBJ2-7 to the DNA end suggests the J call may be wrong. The germline V gene has CDR1 MNHNY and CDR2 SVGAGI (reference sequence). The CDR3 is made up of 17 amino acids.

V and J are TRBV3-1 and TRBJ2-1, with no clear D. The V and J ends lost 4 bases and 7 bases respectively, with 14 bases between them. The CDR3 spans 14 residues. Germline CDR1 LGHDT, CDR2 YNNKEL (reference sequence). CDR3 loop: CASSLSASGNEQFF. DNA of the CDR3: TGTGCCAGCAGCCTTTCTGCTAGTGGGAATGAGCAGTTCTTC.

The genes are TRBV12-3 or TRBV12-4 and TRBJ1-2; D unclear. The ends were cut back, 5 bases at V and 4 bases at J, with 14 bases in the middle. The CDR3 contains 14 residues. Here the CDR3 reads CASSGTGGGYGYTF. CDR3 nucleotides: TGTGCCAGCAGTGGCACGGGTGGTGGCTATGGCTACACCTTC.

In this sample, this clonotype turned up a few times. This chain uses TRBV12-3 or TRBV12-4 with TRBJ2-5; no firm D call. The J call may be in error: the DNA end matches TRBJ2-7 better. This CDR3 region has 14 residues. In nucleotides, the CDR3 is TGTGCCAGCAGTTTAGGGACGGAACACTACGAGCAGTACTTC. Encoded protein: CASSLGTEHYEQYF.

This rearrangement joins TRBV6-2 or TRBV6-3 to TRBJ2-7; weak D call: TRBD2 (6 bases). CDR3 length: 12 amino acids. Germline V gene data show CDR1 as MNHEY and CDR2 as SVGEGT. V lost 10 bases, J lost 2 bases, and 12 bases lay in between. CDR3 nucleotide sequence: TGTGCCACCACGGCGGGGACCTACGAGCAGTACTTC. It specifies CATTAGTYEQYF.

The J gene is TRBJ2-7, the V gene TRBV5-1; D call uncertain. This CDR3 region has 16 residues. V was clipped by 2 bases and J by 0 bases, with 15 bases between them. Germline lookup yields CDR1 SGHRS and CDR2 YFSETQ. The CDR3 protein is CASSFRDRVSSYEQYF. The CDR3 DNA follows: TGCGCCAGCAGCTTCAGAGACCGCGTAAGCTCCTACGAGCAGTACTTC. The full variable domain, in which reference TRBV5-1 and TRBJ2-7 provide the parts outside the CDR3, is KAGVTQTPRYLIKTRGQQVTLSCSPISGHRSVSWYQQTPGQGLQFLFEYFSETQRNKGNFPGRFSGRQFSNSRSEMNVSTLELGDSALYLCASSFRDRVSSYEQYFGPGTRLTVT.

This clonotype was detected only a few times. The V call is TRBV7-2, the J call TRBJ1-4, with D possibly being TRBD1 (6 bases). Germline values: CDR1 SGHTA, CDR2 FQGNSA. The CDR3 is 15 amino acids. The V and J ends lost 3 bases and 0 bases respectively, with 8 bases between them. This CDR3 reads CASSLGTTTNEKLFF. The DNA for the CDR3 is TGTGCCAGCAGCTTGGGGACAACAACTAATGAAAAACTGTTTTTT.